This T cell receptor beta chain was identified in a study of cytotoxic CD8 clonotypes in ibrutinib-treated CLL. Overall study: Mean per-sample yields comprised around 260,000 productive templates and 80,000 to 100,000 productive rearrangements.

The protocol was immunoSEQ multiplex PCR, while the TCRdb copy is restricted to in-frame clones and leaves out a portion. The sample yields about 76,000 clones, over 80% seen once. Cryopreserved PBMCs provided around 2.2 micrograms of genomic DNA for the TCR beta libraries. On this clone itself: As yet, its antigen is unknown.

Study results and limitations: Baseline clonality exceeded age-matched healthy donors and tracked circulating CD8+ T-cell counts. Sustained-remission and progressing patients had unequal sampling times.

V lost 4 bases and J lost 2; bases outside the gene matches: 3. Looked up from germline, CDR1 is SGHDT and CDR2 is YYEEEE. This CDR3 is built from 13 residues. The sequence derives from a human donor with chronic lymphocytic leukemia. J is TRBJ2-7 and V is TRBV5-6, with 7 bases lining up with TRBD2. This specimen consisted of PBMCs, obtained after 24 months of ibrutinib treatment. CDR3: CASSIGLAYEQYF. As DNA, the CDR3 is TGTGCCAGCAGCATAGGACTAGCCTACGAGCAGTACTTC.